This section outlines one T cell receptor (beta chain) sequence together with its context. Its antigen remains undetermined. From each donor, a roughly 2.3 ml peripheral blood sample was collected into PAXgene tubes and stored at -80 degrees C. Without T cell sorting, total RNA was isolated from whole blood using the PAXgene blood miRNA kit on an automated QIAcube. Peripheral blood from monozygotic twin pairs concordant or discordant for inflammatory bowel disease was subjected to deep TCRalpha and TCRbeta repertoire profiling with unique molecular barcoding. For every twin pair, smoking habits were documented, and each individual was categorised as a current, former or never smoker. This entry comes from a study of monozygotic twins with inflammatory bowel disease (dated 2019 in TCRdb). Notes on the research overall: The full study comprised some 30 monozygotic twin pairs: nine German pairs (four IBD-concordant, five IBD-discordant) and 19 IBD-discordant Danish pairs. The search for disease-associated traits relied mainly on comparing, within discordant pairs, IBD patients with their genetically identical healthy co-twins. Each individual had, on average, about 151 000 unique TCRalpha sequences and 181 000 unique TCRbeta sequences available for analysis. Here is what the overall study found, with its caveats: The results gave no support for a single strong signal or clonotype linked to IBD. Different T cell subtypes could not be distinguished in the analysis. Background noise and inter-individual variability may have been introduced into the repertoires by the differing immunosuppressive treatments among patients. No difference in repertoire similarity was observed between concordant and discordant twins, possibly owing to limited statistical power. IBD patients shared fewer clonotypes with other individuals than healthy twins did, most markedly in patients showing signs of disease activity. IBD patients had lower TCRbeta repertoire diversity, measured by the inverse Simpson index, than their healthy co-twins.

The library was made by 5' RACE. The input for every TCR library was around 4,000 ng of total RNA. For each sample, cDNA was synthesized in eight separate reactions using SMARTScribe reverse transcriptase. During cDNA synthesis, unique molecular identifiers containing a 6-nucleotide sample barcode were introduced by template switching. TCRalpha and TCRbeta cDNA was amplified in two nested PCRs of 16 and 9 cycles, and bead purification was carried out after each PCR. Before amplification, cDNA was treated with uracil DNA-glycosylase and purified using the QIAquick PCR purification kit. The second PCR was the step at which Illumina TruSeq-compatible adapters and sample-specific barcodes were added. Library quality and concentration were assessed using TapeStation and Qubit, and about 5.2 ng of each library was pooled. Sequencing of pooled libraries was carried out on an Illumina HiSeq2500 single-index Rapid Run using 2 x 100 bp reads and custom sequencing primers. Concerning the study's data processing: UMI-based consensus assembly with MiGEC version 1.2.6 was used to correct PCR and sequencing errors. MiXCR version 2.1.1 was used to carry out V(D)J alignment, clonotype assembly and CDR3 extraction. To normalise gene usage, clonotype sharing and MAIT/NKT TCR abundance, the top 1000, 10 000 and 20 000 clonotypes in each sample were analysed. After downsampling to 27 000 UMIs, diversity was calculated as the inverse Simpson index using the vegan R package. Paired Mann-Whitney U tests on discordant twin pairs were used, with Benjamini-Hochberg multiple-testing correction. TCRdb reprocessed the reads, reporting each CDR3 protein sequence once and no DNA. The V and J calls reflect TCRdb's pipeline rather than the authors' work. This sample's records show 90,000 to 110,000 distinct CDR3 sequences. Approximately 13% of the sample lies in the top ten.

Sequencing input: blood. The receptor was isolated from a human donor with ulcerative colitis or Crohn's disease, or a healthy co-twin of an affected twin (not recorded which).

The CDR3 protein sequence reads: CASSRAGEDTQYF. Here the chain combines TRBV5-1 and TRBJ2-3. CDR1 and CDR2, per the germline V gene, are SGHRS and YFSETQ. Its CDR3 holds 13 amino acids, cysteine through phenylalanine. The DNA sequence is not available.